The 15 T cell receptor beta chains reported below all come from one sample, sequenced in a study of cytomegalovirus exposure and HLA in healthy donors (TCRdb year 2017). The library was obtained by the immunoSEQ multiplex PCR assay. For the multiplex PCR, a mixture combining 60 forward primers for TCR Vbeta segments and 13 reverse primers for TCR Jbeta segments was used. TCRdb stores this immuneACCESS table with in-frame sequences only. Part of the clones is absent; in the studies checked, under half of the shortfall reflects unresolved V genes, and no reason is known for the rest. The sample table shows some 130,000 clones, and 75% to 85% are seen once. The ten largest clones add up to around 11% of the sample. Source material: PBMCs. These TCRs come from a male donor in good health and CMV-seropositive.

The chain combines TRBV2 with TRBJ2-2; 7 bases are a match to TRBD2. With V trimmed by 8 bases and J by 6 bases, 12 bases remained unmatched. Germline V CDR1 and CDR2: SNHLY, FYNNEI. This CDR3 region has 15 residues. CDR3: CASSSLAGEAGELFF. Written as DNA, the CDR3 is TGTGCCAGCTCCAGCCTCGCGGGAGAGGCCGGGGAGCTGTTTTTT.

This clone was counted once. The gene calls are TRBV2 and TRBJ2-7, with TRBD2 as a possible D gene (5 bases). CDR1 and CDR2 (germline): SNHLY, FYNNEI. V was shortened by 9 bases and J by 9 bases, with 12 bases between the two germline ends. The CDR3 has 10 amino acids. In DNA, the CDR3 is TGTGCCAGTTACGGGATGCGGCAGTACTTC. It codes for CASYGMRQYF.

There are a few counts of this clone. The CDR3 DNA reads as TGTGCCAGCAGCTTAACAGGGGCTACAGATACGCAGTATTTT. Translating gives CASSLTGATDTQYF. V and J are TRBV11-2 and TRBJ2-3; 7 bases are shared with TRBD1. After removal of 2 bases from V and 3 bases from J, the junction contained 2 bases not matched to a gene. This CDR3 has 14 residues. The germline V gene encodes CDR1 SGHAT and CDR2 FQNNGV.

CDR3: CASSQGIVTGAMYEQFF. The CDR3 DNA sequence: TGTGCCAGCAGCCAAGGAATAGTCACGGGAGCTATGTATGAGCAGTTCTTC. The chain carries TRBV14 and TRBJ2-1, with D possibly being TRBD2 (6 bases). CDR1 is SGHDN and CDR2 is FVKESK in the germline V gene. This CDR3 is built from 17 residues. V dropped 1 base and J dropped 8 bases, with 21 bases sitting between them.

In regard to this clone: Germline is not matched at one junction end, which may reflect a read error. The chain recombines TRBV5-5 with TRBJ2-7; 8 bases align to TRBD2. Germline-derived CDR1 and CDR2 are SGHKS and YYEKEE (reference sequence). This CDR3 comprises 16 residues. This CDR3 is CASSQDGAGRAGEQYF. The DNA for the CDR3 is TGCGCCAGCAGCCAAGATGGAGCCGGGAGGGCCGGCGAGCAGTACTTC.

This clone turned up a few times. The genes are TRBV25-1 and TRBJ1-4; 7 nucleotides agree with TRBD1. CDR1 and CDR2 (germline): MGHDK, SYGVNS. The junction had 6 bases not matched to a gene; V was cut back by 6 bases and J by 5 bases. This CDR3 spans 14 amino acids. The CDR3 loop reads CASSPDRRNEKLFF. DNA for the CDR3: TGTGCCAGCAGCCCGGACAGGAGAAATGAAAAACTGTTTTTT.

The chain uses TRBV18 and TRBJ2-5; no clear D. Germline V gene data show CDR1 as KGHSH and CDR2 as LQKENI. Trimming cost V 3 bases and J 5 bases, with 7 bases left between them. The CDR3 covers 12 residues. Written as DNA, the CDR3 is TGTGCCAGCTCACCCACCAGTGAGACCCAGTACTTC. Amino acid sequence: CASSPTSETQYF. The complete variable domain, with remaining parts taken from reference TRBV18 and TRBJ2-5, reads NAGVMQNPRHLVRRRGQEARLRCSPMKGHSHVYWYRQLPEEGLKFMVYLQKENIIDESGMPKERFSAEFPKEGPSILRIQQVVRGDSAAYFCASSPTSETQYFGPGTRLLVL.

The CDR3 DNA is TGTGCCAGCAGTTTACGGGGAAATGAGCAGTTCTTC. Amino acid sequence: CASSLRGNEQFF. V usage is TRBV28 and J usage is TRBJ2-1; D possibly corresponds to TRBD2 (5 bases). The length of the CDR3 is 12 residues. V lost 2 bases and J 7 bases, leaving 6 bases between the germline ends. In germline, CDR1 is MDHEN, CDR2 SYDVKM.

This chain uses TRBV7-2 with TRBJ2-7; no firm D call. Germline values: CDR1 SGHTA, CDR2 FQGNSA. Trimming left V 4 bases short and J 4 bases short, with 14 bases between. The length of the CDR3 is 14 residues. CDR3 region: CASSWALTAYEQYF. The CDR3 DNA follows: TGTGCCAGCAGCTGGGCCTTAACGGCGTACGAGCAGTACTTC.

The CDR3 here is CATSRPTTGTHQPQHF. In nucleotides, the CDR3 is TGTGCCACCAGCAGGCCGACGACAGGGACCCATCAGCCCCAGCATTTT. The V call is TRBV15, the J call TRBJ1-5, with 7 bases that match TRBD1. Looked up from germline, CDR1 is LNHNV and CDR2 is YYDKDF (reference sequence). V dropped 3 bases and J dropped 5; count of bases not matched to a gene: 10. This CDR3 spans 16 amino acids. The whole variable domain, remainder taken from reference TRBV15 and TRBJ1-5, is DAMVIQNPRYQVTQFGKPVTLSCSQTLNHNVMYWYQQKSSQAPKLLFHYYDKDFNNEADTPDNFQSRRPNTSFCFLDIRSPGLGDTAMYLCATSRPTTGTHQPQHFGDGTRLSIL.

V usage is TRBV7-9 and J usage is TRBJ2-7; TRBD2 matches at 14 bases. The CDR3 is 16 amino acids. J was trimmed by 3 bases and V by 5 bases; bases with no gene match: 6. Germline V lookup: CDR1 SEHNR, CDR2 FQNEAQ (reference sequence). This CDR3 reads CASSRIGTSGSYEQYF. The CDR3 nucleotides read TGTGCCAGCAGCCGAATCGGGACTAGCGGGAGCTACGAGCAGTACTTC.

J is TRBJ2-7 and V is TRBV7-9, with D perhaps matching TRBD1 (7 bases). The CDR3 runs to 16 residues. V was shortened by 2 bases and J by 4 bases, with 18 bases between the two germline ends. CDR1 is SEHNR, CDR2 FQNEAQ, per germline (reference sequence). The CDR3 here is CASSLLAAGGGYEQYF. CDR3 nucleotide sequence: TGTGCCAGCAGCTTACTCGCGGCAGGGGGAGGTTACGAGCAGTACTTC.

The chain employs TRBV28 and TRBJ2-7, with a tentative D call TRBD1 (6 bases). The CDR3 consists of 14 residues. CDR1 is MDHEN and CDR2 is SYDVKM in the germline V gene. With 3 bases removed from V and 0 bases from J, the gap between germline ends came to 9 bases. The CDR3 DNA sequence: TGTGCCAGCAGTTTGGTGGGACACTCCTACGAGCAGTACTTC. Protein product: CASSLVGHSYEQYF.

V is TRBV4-3 and J is TRBJ2-3; 14 nucleotides agree with TRBD2. The CDR3 is 18 amino acids. Losses at the gene ends were 0 bases for V and 5 bases for J; bases not matched to a gene: 7. Looked up from germline, CDR1 is LGHNA and CDR2 is YSLEER. CDR3 sequence: CASSQDLGLAGVGDTQYF. CDR3 DNA: TGCGCCAGCAGCCAAGATCTGGGACTAGCGGGAGTGGGAGATACGCAGTATTTT.

This chain joins TRBV14 and TRBJ2-1, with 8 bases fitting TRBD2. V lost 4 bases, J lost 7 bases, and 12 bases stayed unmatched. CDR3 length: 16 amino acids. Looked up from germline, CDR1 is SGHDN and CDR2 is FVKESK. This chain's CDR3 is CASSRPAAGVRNEQFF. The DNA of the CDR3 is TGTGCCAGCAGCCGCCCAGCAGCGGGAGTCCGGAATGAGCAGTTCTTC.